This TCR beta chain was sequenced during a study of T cell responses to AZD1222 COVID-19 vaccine. As for the study in general: The analysis combined second doses at about 4 or about 12 weeks.

Only in-frame clones appear in the TCRdb table, and some are missing; sequencing was by immunoSEQ multiplex PCR. The top ten clones hold more than 5.5% of a sample with over 150,000 clones, 88% of them seen once. Study-level findings and limits: Just a handful of AZD1222 recipients were seropositive at baseline. White British ancestry dominated among donors, who included more females, and clonal diversity was possibly underestimated.

Germline V CDR1 and CDR2: SGHRS, YFSETQ. This CDR3 has 12 amino acids. The germline V and J ends were trimmed by 2 bases and 6 bases, with 7 bases remaining between them. Points on this clone: The antigen is unknown.

Sequenced here: peripheral blood, sampled on day 0 of AZD1222 vaccination. The TCR originated in an adult in good health. The chain is built from TRBV5-1 and TRBJ2-3; D not certain. The CDR3 DNA sequence: TGCGCCAGCAGCTTACGGCGGGATACGCAGTATTTT. It specifies CASSLRRDTQYF.